These 20 T cell receptor beta chains originate from one sample sequenced in a study of patients and donors after allogeneic stem cell transplantation. TCRdb redid the calling of the RT-PCR reads with MiXCR, one entry per CDR3 protein. The sample yields about a million distinct CDR3 sequences, 18% seen once. The sequenced sample consisted of blood, either unsorted or a sorted T cell fraction (not recorded which). The source of these receptors is a human donor who was either an allogeneic HSCT recipient or a stem cell or donor lymphocyte infusion donor (not recorded which). It is not recorded whose cells these are; they may come from a transplant donor.

This clonotype was counted between two and nine times. The chain employs TRBV20-1 and TRBJ2-3; 8 nucleotides match TRBD2. The CDR3 is made up of 15 amino acids. J lost 0 bases, V lost 1 base, and 3 bases had no gene match. Per germline, CDR1 DFQATT and CDR2 SNEGSKA (reference sequence). CDR3 DNA: TGCAGTGCTAGAGCGGCGGGAGGAAGCACAGATACGCAGTATTTT. Translation: CSARAAGGSTDTQYF.

The rearrangement links TRBV20-1 to TRBJ1-2, with D possibly being TRBD1 (5 bases). The V and J ends lost 1 base and 8 bases respectively, with 14 bases between them. CDR1 and CDR2 (germline): DFQATT, SNEGSKA (reference sequence). CDR3 length equals 13 residues. The DNA for the CDR3 is TGCAGTGCTAGAGTGTCTCAGGAGGGGGGCTACACCTTC. Translation gives CSARVSQEGGYTF.

This clonotype was recorded a few times. This sequence joins TRBV7-3 and TRBJ1-1, with D maybe TRBD1 (5 bases). Germline V gene data show CDR1 as SGHTA and CDR2 as FQGTGA. Trimming pared 6 bases from V and 8 bases from J, leaving 13 bases between. The CDR3 consists of 12 residues. CDR3 sequence reads: CASRKGAGEAFF. The CDR3 DNA reads TGTGCCAGCAGAAAAGGGGCGGGGGAAGCTTTCTTT. Using reference TRBV7-3 and TRBJ1-1 for the parts outside the CDR3, the full variable domain is GAGVSQTPSNKVTEKGKYVELRCDPISGHTALYWYRQSLGQGPEFLIYFQGTGAADDSGLPNDRFFAVRPEGSVSTLKIQRTERGDSAVYLCASRKGAGEAFFGQGTRLTVV.

This clonotype was seen a few times. The chain recombines TRBV20-1 with TRBJ2-2; a possible D gene is TRBD2 (5 bases). V lost 0 bases to trimming and J lost 6 bases, with 11 bases between them. The germline V gene has CDR1 DFQATT and CDR2 SNEGSKA (reference sequence). The CDR3 contains 14 residues. The CDR3 reads CSARESGMAGELFF. The CDR3 DNA reads as TGCAGTGCTAGAGAGTCCGGGATGGCCGGGGAGCTGTTTTTT.

This clonotype was seen many times. V usage is TRBV12-3 or TRBV12-4 and J usage is TRBJ1-5; D unclear. V lost 6 bases, J lost 7 bases, and 10 bases lay in between. This CDR3 is built from 12 residues. CDR3 protein: CASRKGRQPQHF. The CDR3, as DNA: TGTGCCAGCAGAAAGGGTAGGCAGCCCCAGCATTTT.

The chain is built from TRBV3-1 and TRBJ2-7; D is tentatively TRBD1 or TRBD2 (5 bases each). Germline loops: CDR1 LGHDT, CDR2 YNNKEL (reference sequence). V was pared by 4 bases and J by 2 bases, with 21 bases between. The CDR3 contains 17 residues. The CDR3 here is CASSLRDGTQSPYEQYF. The CDR3 DNA reads TGTGCCAGCAGCCTCCGGGACGGTACTCAATCCCCCTACGAGCAGTACTTC.

In its sample, this clonotype was seen many times. CDR3 loop: CASSTPGTSGIKYDTGELFF. Here the CDR3 DNA reads TGTGCCAGCAGCACTCCCGGGACTAGCGGGATAAAGTACGACACCGGGGAGCTGTTTTTT. The chain carries TRBV9 and TRBJ2-2; the match to TRBD2 covers 13 bases. The germline gives CDR1 SGDLS, CDR2 YYNGEE. The CDR3 is 20 amino acids. Germline trimming cut 4 bases from V and 3 bases from J; bases unmatched to any gene: 15.

CDR3: CASSLRDRESNTEAFF. In nucleotides, the CDR3 is TGTGCCAGCAGCCTACGGGACAGGGAAAGTAACACTGAAGCTTTCTTT. The chain recombines TRBV21-1 with TRBJ1-1; the tabulated D call, TRBD1, remains unverified against the DNA. TRBV21-1 is annotated as a pseudogene. This CDR3 contains 16 residues.

The chain links TRBV29-1 to TRBJ2-1; 8 bases fit TRBD2. Germline CDR1 and CDR2: SQVTM and ANQGSEA. The CDR3 is made up of 15 amino acids. Unmatched junction bases numbered 15, after V lost 6 bases and J lost 8 bases. CDR3 in DNA: TGCAGCGTGCGCGGCAGCGGGAGCCTAAGGGATGAGCAGTTCTTC. Protein: CSVRGSGSLRDEQFF.

The chain joins TRBV2 to TRBJ2-3, with D tentatively TRBD1 or TRBD2 (5 bases each). The CDR3 has 15 residues. Trimming took 4 bases from V and 6 from J, leaving 17 bases between them. Germline values: CDR1 SNHLY, CDR2 FYNNEI. The CDR3 sequence is CASSAKLTRGDTQYF. The DNA for the CDR3 is TGTGCCAGCAGTGCAAAGCTCACTAGGGGTGATACGCAGTATTTT.

The rearrangement links TRBV12-3 or TRBV12-4 to TRBJ2-4; D may be TRBD1 (6 bases). CDR3 length: 16 residues. Between the trimmed V and J ends, which lost 3 bases and 3 bases, there was a span of 15 bases. CDR3 in DNA: TGTGCCAGCAGTTTTCGGACAGCATTGGGCAAAAACATTCAGTACTTC. Translating it yields CASSFRTALGKNIQYF.

This clonotype was counted between two and nine times. The chain has TRBV5-1 and TRBJ2-7, with D maybe TRBD1 (6 bases). In germline, CDR1 is SGHRS, CDR2 YFSETQ. The CDR3 runs to 14 residues. V was shortened by 0 bases and J by 5 bases, with 12 bases between the two germline ends. CDR3 coding DNA: TGCGCCAGCAGCTTGGAAGGGGGAAACCACGAGCAGTACTTC. Its translation is CASSLEGGNHEQYF.

This chain connects TRBV21-1 to TRBJ2-1. TRBV21-1 counts as a pseudogene. This CDR3 has 13 amino acids. CDR3 amino acids: CASSKVRDNEQFF. The CDR3 DNA reads TGTGCCAGCAGCAAAGTTCGGGACAATGAGCAGTTCTTC.

Many counts were recorded for this clonotype. This chain uses TRBV12-3 or TRBV12-4 with TRBJ1-5, with TRBD1 identical over 7 bases. V lost 3 bases to trimming and J lost 6 bases; unmatched junction nucleotides: 5. The CDR3 extends over 14 amino acids. CDR3 loop: CASSLGRGGQPQHF. In DNA form, the CDR3 reads TGTGCCAGCAGTTTGGGCAGGGGGGGTCAGCCCCAGCATTTT.

This clonotype turned up a few times. CDR3 bases: TGTGCCAGCCGAATGACTGAAGCTTTCTTT. Protein: CASRMTEAFF. This chain joins TRBV6-6 and TRBJ1-1, with D uncertain. The CDR3 runs to 10 residues. Trimming took 8 bases from V and 5 from J, leaving 6 bases between them. From germline, CDR1 is MNHNY and CDR2 SVGAGI (reference sequence).

This clonotype was observed a few times. The chain links TRBV24-1 to TRBJ2-7; the D gene is possibly TRBD2 (5 bases). The V and J ends lost 5 bases and 0 bases respectively, with 10 bases between them. CDR3 length: 14 amino acids. Germline CDR1 and CDR2: KGHDR and SFDVKD. CDR3 bases: TGTGCCACCAGTGTTAGCGCCGACTCCTACGAGCAGTACTTC. This translates into CATSVSADSYEQYF.

V gene TRBV2 combines with J gene TRBJ2-1; TRBD2 agrees at 13 bases. This CDR3 region has 17 residues. V was pared by 6 bases and J by 0 bases, with 5 bases of the junction left unmatched. Germline CDR1 reads SNHLY; CDR2 reads FYNNEI. The CDR3 DNA reads TGTGCCAGCAGAGCACTAGCGGGAGGGCTCTCCTACAATGAGCAGTTCTTC. It yields the protein CASRALAGGLSYNEQFF.

This clonotype was found a few times. The gene calls are TRBV5-1 and TRBJ2-1; either TRBD1 or TRBD2 may fit D (5 bases each). This CDR3 has 15 amino acids. V was trimmed by 3 bases and J by 2 bases, leaving 12 bases between them. Germline CDR1 SGHRS, CDR2 YFSETQ. The CDR3, as DNA: TGCGCCAGCAGCTCCGGGACGGGAACCTACAATGAGCAGTTCTTC. This encodes CASSSGTGTYNEQFF.

The gene calls are TRBV2 and TRBJ1-1; D is possibly TRBD1 (6 bases). V lost 3 bases and J lost 2, with 16 bases in between. The CDR3 has 16 residues. Germline loops: CDR1 SNHLY, CDR2 FYNNEI. CDR3 sequence: CASSDAGGRGNTEAFF. CDR3 in DNA: TGTGCCAGCAGTGATGCCGGGGGCCGGGGAAACACTGAAGCTTTCTTT.

This clonotype was observed a few times. CDR3 sequence (DNA): TGTGCCAGCAGTTTAGGAGTGACAAACACTGAAGCTTTCTTT. It encodes CASSLGVTNTEAFF. The V and J genes are TRBV12-3 or TRBV12-4 and TRBJ1-1; D is uncertain. V lost 1 base and J lost 2, with 8 bases in between. This CDR3 region has 14 residues.